The 17 T cell receptor beta chains in this list originate from one sample, sequenced in a study of response to subunit inactivated influenza vaccine. TCRdb reprocessed the RT-PCR reads via MiXCR and lists one record per CDR3 protein. The sample consists of around 850,000 distinct CDR3 sequences, roughly 18% of them appearing once. This specimen was PBMCs from blood, taken 5 to 6 days after vaccination. The receptors originated from a man aged 50-59 years who received an inactivated influenza vaccine.

The chain recombines TRBV20-1 with TRBJ2-3; TRBD2 matches 8 bases. Germline CDR1 DFQATT, CDR2 SNEGSKA (reference sequence). The CDR3 has 15 amino acids. The trim removed 0 bases at V and 6 bases at J, leaving 8 bases unmatched. The CDR3 DNA follows: TGCAGTGCTAGAGATCCGGGGGGGGATAGGGATACGCAGTATTTT. Translation: CSARDPGGDRDTQYF.

CDR3 DNA sequence: TGTGCCAGCAGGGGACAGGGGGCAGATGGCTACACCTTC. This translates into CASRGQGADGYTF. The V gene is TRBV12-3 or TRBV12-4, the J gene TRBJ1-2; 12 positions agree with TRBD1. J lost 6 bases, V lost 6 bases, and 2 bases had no gene match. This CDR3 has 13 residues.

The CDR3 is CASRKRQGDSYEQYF. Written as DNA, the CDR3 is TGTGCCAGCAGGAAACGACAGGGTGACTCCTACGAGCAGTACTTC. The chain has TRBV6-1 and TRBJ2-7; 7 nucleotides match TRBD1. The CDR3 sequence is 15 residues long. The V and J ends lost 6 bases and 0 bases, in that order; junction bases with no gene match: 8. The germline gives CDR1 MNHNS, CDR2 SASEGT.

The V and J genes are TRBV10-3 and TRBJ2-3; 7 bases are shared with TRBD2. The CDR3 runs 15 residues. V gave up 2 bases and J gave up 4 bases; unmatched junction bases: 6. In germline, CDR1 is ENHRY, CDR2 SYGVKD. The CDR3 nucleotides read TGTGCCATCAGTGAGGGGGGGACTACGTCAGATACGCAGTATTTT. Its translation is CAISEGGTTSDTQYF.

The sample holds a few counts of this clonotype. The chain recombines TRBV10-1 with TRBJ1-2; maybe TRBD1 (6 bases). Looked up from germline, CDR1 is WNHNN and CDR2 is SYGVQD (reference sequence). Trimming took off 2 bases at V and 4 bases at J, with 11 bases between the two ends. The CDR3 length is 14 residues. Here the CDR3 reads CASSEADRLYGYTF. CDR3 DNA: TGCGCCAGCAGTGAGGCGGACAGACTCTATGGCTACACCTTC.

This clonotype was seen more than once but under ten times. The chain joins TRBV20-1 to TRBJ2-7, with D tentatively TRBD1 or TRBD2 (5 bases each). The germline CDR1 and CDR2 sequences are DFQATT and SNEGSKA (reference sequence). The CDR3 spans 13 residues. Trimming stripped 6 bases from V and 7 bases from J, with 19 bases between. Here the CDR3 reads CSASPGPFKEQYF. The CDR3 coding sequence is TGCAGTGCCTCACCGGGACCGTTCAAGGAGCAGTACTTC.

This clonotype was seen a handful of times. The rearrangement joins TRBV10-3 to TRBJ1-1; 7 bases are a match to TRBD1. The CDR3 sequence is 12 residues long. The junction had 2 bases not matched to a gene; V was cut back by 10 bases and J by 0 bases. The germline gives CDR1 ENHRY, CDR2 SYGVKD. CDR3 DNA: TGTGCCACGGGACAGATGAACACTGAAGCTTTCTTT. It yields the protein CATGQMNTEAFF.

This clonotype was counted ten times or more. This chain joins TRBV7-6 and TRBJ2-3; D perhaps matches TRBD2 (6 bases). Deletions cut 4 bases from V and 0 bases from J, with 11 bases between. Germline V gene lookup returns CDR1 SGHVS and CDR2 FNYEAQ. The CDR3 is 15 residues long. CDR3 region: CASSWGLASTDTQYF. In DNA form, the CDR3 reads TGTGCCAGCAGCTGGGGACTCGCTAGCACAGATACGCAGTATTTT.

This clonotype was counted at least ten times. The rearrangement links TRBV20-1 to TRBJ2-1, with D possibly matching TRBD2 (6 bases). Germline V gene data show CDR1 as DFQATT and CDR2 as SNEGSKA (reference sequence). Trimming took off 1 base at V and 4 bases at J, with 14 bases between the two ends. CDR3 length: 15 amino acids. The CDR3 is CSARGLGRFYNEQFF. As DNA, the CDR3 is TGCAGTGCTAGAGGACTAGGTCGATTTTACAATGAGCAGTTCTTC.

The chain is built from TRBV20-1 and TRBJ2-6; TRBD1 matches 7 bases. CDR1 and CDR2 (germline): DFQATT, SNEGSKA (reference sequence). The CDR3 sequence is 16 residues long. The trim removed 0 bases at V and 5 bases at J, leaving 7 bases unmatched. CDR3 sequence reads: CSAREGIGGRANVLTF. The CDR3 coding sequence is TGCAGTGCTAGAGAAGGGATAGGGGGCCGGGCCAACGTCCTGACTTTC.

V usage is TRBV29-1 and J usage is TRBJ2-1; the D gene could be TRBD1 or TRBD2 (5 bases each). CDR1 is SQVTM, CDR2 ANQGSEA, per germline. V dropped 3 bases and J dropped 5 bases, with 11 bases sitting between them. There are 13 residues in the CDR3. The CDR3 bases are TGCAGCGTTGACAGGGTGGAGGACAATGAGCAGTTCTTC. Translation gives CSVDRVEDNEQFF.

This clonotype was recorded once. J is TRBJ2-2 and V is TRBV7-6; 7 bases match TRBD2. Germline assignment: CDR1 SGHVS and CDR2 FNYEAQ. Trimming at V came to 5 bases and at J to 5 bases, leaving 14 bases not matched to a gene. The CDR3 has 17 amino acids. CDR3 sequence reads: CASSVPSGRRRTGELFF. The CDR3 DNA reads TGTGCCAGCAGCGTCCCATCCGGGAGGCGGAGGACCGGGGAGCTGTTTTTT.

The chain has TRBV20-1 and TRBJ2-2, with TRBD2 as a possible D gene (5 bases). This CDR3 region has 13 residues. Looked up from germline, CDR1 is DFQATT and CDR2 is SNEGSKA (reference sequence). Trimming removed 4 bases from V and 5 bases from J, with 11 bases in between. This chain's CDR3 is CSAIEGRTGELFF. The CDR3, as DNA: TGCAGTGCTATTGAGGGTCGTACCGGGGAGCTGTTTTTT.

The chain combines TRBV11-1 with TRBJ2-1; D assignment may be TRBD1 or TRBD2 (6 bases each). The CDR3 length is 15 residues. In germline, CDR1 is SGHAT, CDR2 FQDESV (reference sequence). Trimming removed 6 bases from V and 8 bases from J, with 20 bases in between. CDR3 loop: CASRLRGASGHEQFF. CDR3 nucleotide sequence: TGTGCCAGCAGATTAAGGGGGGCCAGCGGCCATGAGCAGTTCTTC.

The chain has TRBV12-3 or TRBV12-4 and TRBJ2-3; 10 bases agree with TRBD2. J gave up 0 bases and V 6 bases, and 6 bases lay outside the gene matches. The CDR3 length is 16 residues. CDR3 DNA sequence: TGTGCCAGCAGACGCCTGACTAGCGGGAGCACAGATACGCAGTATTTT. It yields the protein CASRRLTSGSTDTQYF.

In this sample, this clonotype turned up a few times. The J gene is TRBJ2-7, the V gene TRBV30; D is uncertain. CDR3 length: 14 amino acids. V was shortened by 0 bases and J by 4 bases, with 13 bases between the two germline ends. CDR1 and CDR2 (germline): GTSNPN, SVGIG (reference sequence). This CDR3 is CAWSVSYTSYEQYF. For the CDR3, the DNA is TGTGCCTGGAGTGTTTCCTATACCTCTTACGAGCAGTACTTC.

The sample holds many counts of this clonotype. The chain is built from TRBV28 and TRBJ2-7; 12 bases are shared with TRBD2. CDR1 and CDR2 from the germline V gene are MDHEN and SYDVKM. The CDR3 loop spans 16 amino acids. The V gene end was trimmed by 2 bases and the J gene end by 1 base; junction bases not matched to a gene: 3. This CDR3 is CASSLTSGRLSYEQYF. CDR3 coding DNA: TGTGCCAGCAGTTTAACTAGCGGGAGGTTGTCCTACGAGCAGTACTTC.